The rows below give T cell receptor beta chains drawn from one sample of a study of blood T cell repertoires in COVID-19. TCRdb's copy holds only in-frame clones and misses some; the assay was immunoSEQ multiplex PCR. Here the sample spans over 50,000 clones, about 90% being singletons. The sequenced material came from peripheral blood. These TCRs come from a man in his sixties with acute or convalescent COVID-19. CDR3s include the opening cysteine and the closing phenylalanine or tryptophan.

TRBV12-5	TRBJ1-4	CASGPGHPTNEKLFF
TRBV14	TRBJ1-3	CASSQEARGNTIYF
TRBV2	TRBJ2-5	CASSAAPDRQETQYF
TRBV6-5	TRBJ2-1	CASSPGQGGYNEQFF
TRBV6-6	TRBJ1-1	CASSQITGGRVNTEAFF
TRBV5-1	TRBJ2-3	CASSHRDSASPDTQYF
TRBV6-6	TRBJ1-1	CASSPDPFGVLNTEAFF
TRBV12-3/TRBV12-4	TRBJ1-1	CASSFGTEAFF
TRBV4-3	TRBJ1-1	CASSPGGLSSAFF
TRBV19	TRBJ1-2	CASGYEGNYGYTF
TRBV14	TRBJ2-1	CASSQDWIRGRRNEQFF
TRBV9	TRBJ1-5	CASSVGLSNQPQHF
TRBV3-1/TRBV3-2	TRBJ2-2	CASSPMNTGELFF
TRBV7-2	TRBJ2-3	CASSLAAPGADTQYF
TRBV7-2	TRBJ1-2	CASSPPGQGAHDYGYTF
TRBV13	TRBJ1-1	CASSSAPMAEAFF
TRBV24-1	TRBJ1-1	CATMGQGEGEAFF
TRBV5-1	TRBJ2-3	CASSLDMAGGSTDTQYF
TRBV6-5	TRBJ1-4	CASSLNRAVRNEKLFF
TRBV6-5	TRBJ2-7	CASSLRGGYEQYF
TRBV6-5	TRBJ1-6	CASRRGQGRSPLHF
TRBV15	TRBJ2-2	CATSTRGRGIAGELFF
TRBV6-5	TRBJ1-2	CASSYYPSDGYTF